Sequencing of this TCR beta chain was carried out in a study of graft-versus-host responses after intestinal transplantation. Study context: Tacrolimus plus steroids were given to all recipients for about three years, preceded by anti-thymocyte globulin induction.

The CDR3 sequence is 14 residues long. Trimming shortened V by 2 bases and J by 6 bases, and 10 bases separated the two germline ends. The germline gives CDR1 MNHEY, CDR2 SVGAGI. About this clone: What it binds is unknown.

TCRdb's copy holds only in-frame clones and misses some; the assay was immunoSEQ multiplex PCR. The table has some 39,000 clones, approximately 95% seen once. General study points: Among recipient marrow samples, GvH clones were found; some appeared first in ileum or blood. Allograft clonal ratios (graft-versus-host to host-versus-graft) were high in patients who had graft-donor T cell macrochimerism.

The sample was PBMCs, taken almost 750 days after intestinal transplantation. The chain uses TRBV6-5 and TRBJ2-2, with D tentatively TRBD2 (5 bases). This sequence originates from a human patient who received an intestinal transplant, so some T cells may come from the graft donor. The CDR3 sequence is CASSYGTGSGELFF. CDR3 nucleotide sequence: TGTGCCAGCAGTTACGGAACGGGGTCCGGGGAGCTGTTTTTT.